Described below is a single T cell receptor (beta chain) sequence and its context. What it recognizes is unknown. The data derive from a study of cytomegalovirus exposure and HLA in healthy donors. At the level of the study: Early release data held roughly 90 million unique TCRs from HLA-typed donors. Study-wide results and limits: Specificity of three CMV-associated chains for CMV antigens was verified in vitro. The productive fraction for most TCR beta V segments was about 90% or about 30% in an earlier analysis.

PCR involved 60 Vbeta and 13 Jbeta primers. This table comes from immunoSEQ multiplex PCR, and its TCRdb copy is limited to in-frame clones, with some not included. This sample carries around 89,000 clones, approximately 81% of them seen once, and the ten largest clones take about 1.2%. This CDR3 is built from 14 residues. V lost 6 bases and J lost 5, with 16 bases in between. Germline V gene sequence: CDR1 MNHNS, CDR2 SASEGT. The chain carries TRBV6-1 and TRBJ2-5; D might be TRBD1 (6 bases). What was sequenced was PBMCs. The TCR was taken from a girl aged 2-10 years in good health and CMV-seropositive. The CDR3 region is CASSQTGFLETQYF. The CDR3 DNA reads as TGTGCCAGCAGCCAAACAGGGTTCTTGGAGACCCAGTACTTC.